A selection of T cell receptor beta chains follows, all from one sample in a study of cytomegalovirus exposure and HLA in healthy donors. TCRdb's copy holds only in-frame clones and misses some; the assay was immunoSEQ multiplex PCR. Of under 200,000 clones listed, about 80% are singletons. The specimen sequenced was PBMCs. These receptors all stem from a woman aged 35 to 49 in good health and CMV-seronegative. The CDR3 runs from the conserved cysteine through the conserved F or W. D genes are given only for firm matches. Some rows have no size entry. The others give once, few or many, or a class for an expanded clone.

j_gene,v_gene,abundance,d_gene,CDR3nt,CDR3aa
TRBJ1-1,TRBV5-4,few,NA,TGTGCCAGCAGCTTGGGACAGGAAGCTTTCTTT,CASSLGQEAFF
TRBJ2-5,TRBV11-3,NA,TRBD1,TGTGCCAGCAGCTTAGTGGGGACAGGGGGGCCAGAGACCCAGTACTTC,CASSLVGTGGPETQYF
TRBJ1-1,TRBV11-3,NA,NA,TGTGCCAGCAGCTATGGGAGGGCTGAAGCTTTCTTT,CASSYGRAEAFF
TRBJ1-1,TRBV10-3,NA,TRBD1,TGTGCCATCAGTGAGATCCTGGGACAGGGGGCTGAAGCTTTCTTT,CAISEILGQGAEAFF
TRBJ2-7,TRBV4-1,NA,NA,TGCGCCAGCAGCCAAGGAGGGCTAAGCTCCTACGAGCAGTACTTC,CASSQGGLSSYEQYF
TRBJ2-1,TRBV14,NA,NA,TGTGCCAGCAGCCACGGGGGGCAGAACAATGAGCAGTTCTTC,CASSHGGQNNEQFF
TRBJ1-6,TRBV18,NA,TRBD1,TGTGCCAGCTCACCGGACAGGAATCTTGCCCCCCTCCACTTT,CASSPDRNLAPLHF
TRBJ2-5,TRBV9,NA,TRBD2,TGTGCCAGCAGCGCCCATAGCGGGAGCCCGTACTTC,CASSAHSGSPYF
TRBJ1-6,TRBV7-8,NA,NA,TGTGCCAGCAGCTACCTTTCAGTCTCACCCCTCCACTTT,CASSYLSVSPLHF
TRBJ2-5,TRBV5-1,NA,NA,TGCGCCAGCAGCTTGGACCAGGGGCCATCCCAAGAGACCCAGTACTTC,CASSLDQGPSQETQYF
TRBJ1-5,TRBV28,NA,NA,TGTGCCAGCAGGACCCGGGGAATGGGGAATCAGCCCCAGCATTTT,CASRTRGMGNQPQHF
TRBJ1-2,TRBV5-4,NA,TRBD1,TGTGCCAGCAGCCTGGGACAGGGGGCTTGGGACTATGGCTACACCTTC,CASSLGQGAWDYGYTF
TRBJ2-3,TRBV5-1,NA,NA,TGCGCCAGCAGCTCGGAGACTAGCACAGATACGCAGTATTTT,CASSSETSTDTQYF
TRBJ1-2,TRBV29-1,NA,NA,TGCAGCGTTTATAGGGGCAACTATGGCTACACCTTC,CSVYRGNYGYTF
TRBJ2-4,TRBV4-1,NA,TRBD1,TGCGCCAGCAGCCAAGACCCTCTGACAGGGATGAGGGCCAAAAACATTCAGTACTTC,CASSQDPLTGMRAKNIQYF
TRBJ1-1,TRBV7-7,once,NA,TGTGCTAGCAGCGCGCATGAGGACACTGAAGCTTTCTTT,CASSAHEDTEAFF
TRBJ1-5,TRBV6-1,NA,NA,TGTGCCAGCAGTGGTAATAGCAATCAGCCCCAGCATTTT,CASSGNSNQPQHF
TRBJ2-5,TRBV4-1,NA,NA,TGCGCCAGCAGCCCTGCTGACAATCAAGAGACCCAGTACTTC,CASSPADNQETQYF
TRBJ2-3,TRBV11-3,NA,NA,TGTGCCAGCAGCTTAGGCGATCGGGGCGGGGGCACAGATACGCAGTATTTT,CASSLGDRGGGTDTQYF
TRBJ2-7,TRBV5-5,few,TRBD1,TGTGCCAGCAGCTTGGAACAGGGGGGATCCTACGAGCAGTACTTC,CASSLEQGGSYEQYF
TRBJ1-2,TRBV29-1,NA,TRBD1,TGCAGCGTTGAGGGGGACAGGGAAAATAACGGTTATGGCTACACCTTC,CSVEGDRENNGYGYTF
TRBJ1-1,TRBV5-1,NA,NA,TGCGCCAGCAGCTTGGGGGGGCGAACTGAAGCTTTCTTT,CASSLGGRTEAFF
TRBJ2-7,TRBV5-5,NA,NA,TGTGCCAGCAGCTTGGGGACTCGAAGCTCCTACGAGCAGTACTTC,CASSLGTRSSYEQYF
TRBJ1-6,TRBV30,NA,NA,TGTGCCGCAGAAACTACTCTTACATCACCCCTCCACTTT,CAAETTLTSPLHF
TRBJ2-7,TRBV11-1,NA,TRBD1,TGTGCCAGCAGCTTAACCCGAGACAGGGGAACTACCTACGAGCAGTACTTC,CASSLTRDRGTTYEQYF
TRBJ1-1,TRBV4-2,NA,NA,TGTGCCAGCAGCCAAGTTGCAGAGAACACTGAAGCTTTCTTT,CASSQVAENTEAFF
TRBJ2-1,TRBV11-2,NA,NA,TGTGCCAGCAGCTTAAAAGGCCCGAGAGGGGGTGGTTACAATGAGCAGTTCTTC,CASSLKGPRGGGYNEQFF
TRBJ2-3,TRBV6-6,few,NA,TGTGCCAGCAGTTACTTCGGACAGAACGAAGATACGCAGTATTTT,CASSYFGQNEDTQYF
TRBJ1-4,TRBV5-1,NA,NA,TGCGCCAGCGGCCCCAGCGGCCCTACAACTAATGAAAAACTGTTTTTT,CASGPSGPTTNEKLFF
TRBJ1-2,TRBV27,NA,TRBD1,TGTGCCAGCAGTAACGGACAGGTTTGGGGCTACACCTTC,CASSNGQVWGYTF
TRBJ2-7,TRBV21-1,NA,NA,TGTGCCAGCAGCAGAGGACAGATTTTAACTTGGGAGCAGTACTTC,CASSRGQILTWEQYF
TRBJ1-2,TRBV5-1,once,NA,TGCGCCAGCAGCTTGGTGGCAGGCAGTGACTATGGCTACACCTTC,CASSLVAGSDYGYTF
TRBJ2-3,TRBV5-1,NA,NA,TGCGCCAGCAGCCACCGACAGGAGCCAGATACGCAGTATTTT,CASSHRQEPDTQYF
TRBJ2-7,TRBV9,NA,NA,TGTGCCAGCAGCGTAGGACAGCTAGCCTACGAGCAGTACTTC,CASSVGQLAYEQYF
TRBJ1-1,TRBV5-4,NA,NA,TGTGCCAGCAGCGCTGCTGCGGGCGCGGGGACTGAAGCTTTCTTT,CASSAAAGAGTEAFF
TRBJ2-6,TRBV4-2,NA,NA,TGTGCCAGCAGCCAAGGGGGAGACAGGTTTCCTCTCTCTGGGGCCAACGTCCTGACTTTC,CASSQGGDRFPLSGANVLTF
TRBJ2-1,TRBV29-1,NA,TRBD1,TGCACCGGGACAGCCTACAATGAGCAGTTCTTC,CTGTAYNEQFF
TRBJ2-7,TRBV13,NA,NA,TGTGCCAGCAGCCCCCCGGGGTCCTACGAGCAGTACTTC,CASSPPGSYEQYF
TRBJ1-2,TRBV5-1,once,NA,TGCGCCAGCAGCCAGAACACCGTTTCCGGGGTTTATGGCTACACCTTC,CASSQNTVSGVYGYTF
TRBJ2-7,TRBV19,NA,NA,TGTGCCAGTAGGGGGGCCCGCGAGCAGTACTTC,CASRGAREQYF
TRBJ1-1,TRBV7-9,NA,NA,TGTGCCAGCAGCTTAGGGAACAGGGCGACTGAAGCTTTCTTT,CASSLGNRATEAFF